A single sample is the source of the 21 T cell receptor beta chains below, sequenced in a study of cytomegalovirus exposure and HLA in healthy donors (dated by TCRdb to about 2017). Library method: the immunoSEQ multiplex PCR assay. A mixture of 60 forward primers for TCR Vbeta segments and 13 reverse primers for TCR Jbeta segments was used in the multiplex PCR. As stored in TCRdb, this immuneACCESS dataset retains in-frame rearrangements with V and J assigned. A fraction of the clones does not appear; measured against another copy, unresolved V genes explain less than half of the discrepancy, and the remainder lacks a known reason. This sample comprises more than 100,000 clones, 15% of them detected only once. The ten largest clones capture under 2.5% of the sample. Material for sequencing was PBMCs. The receptors here all came from a woman younger than 35 in good health and CMV-seronegative.

The chain joins TRBV27 to TRBJ2-1, with 9 nucleotides matching TRBD1. The CDR3 sequence is 12 residues long. V lost 5 bases to trimming and J lost 13 bases; unmatched junction nucleotides: 6. Germline values: CDR1 MNHEY, CDR2 SMNVEV (reference sequence). The CDR3 DNA reads as TGTGCCAGCAGTCAACAGGGGGCTGATCAGTTCTTC. Amino acids: CASSQQGADQFF.

This sequence joins TRBV9 and TRBJ2-3; 13 bases map to TRBD2. Per the germline V gene, CDR1 is SGDLS and CDR2 is YYNGEE. Unmatched junction bases numbered 12, after V lost 4 bases and J lost 4 bases. This CDR3 is 18 amino acids long. CDR3 sequence reads: CASSPSWTSGRSPDTQYF. CDR3 in DNA: TGTGCCAGCAGCCCCTCCTGGACTAGCGGGAGATCCCCAGATACGCAGTATTTT.

This chain connects TRBV29-1 to TRBJ2-7, with a tentative D call TRBD2 (6 bases). V was shortened by 0 bases and J by 0 bases, with 18 bases between the two germline ends. CDR1 is SQVTM and CDR2 is ANQGSEA in the germline V gene. The CDR3 covers 17 residues. The CDR3 loop is CSVEDTVREGLSYEQYF. The CDR3 DNA reads as TGCAGCGTTGAAGATACAGTGCGGGAAGGGCTCTCCTACGAGCAGTACTTC.

This clone has more than one count but fewer than ten. This chain connects TRBV7-3 to TRBJ1-1; no clear D gene. The germline CDR1 and CDR2 sequences are SGHTA and FQGTGA. CDR3 length: 14 residues. With 3 bases removed from V and 11 bases from J, the gap between germline ends came to 19 bases. In nucleotides, the CDR3 is TGTGCCAGCAGCTTCACGAGGGATGACACGGTGGCTTTCTTT. Residues: CASSFTRDDTVAFF.

The V and J genes are TRBV4-2 and TRBJ2-3; D unclear. This CDR3 region has 12 residues. Per germline, CDR1 LGHNA and CDR2 YNFKEQ. V was shortened by 2 bases and J by 3 bases, with 3 bases between the two germline ends. The CDR3 DNA is TGTGCCAGCAGCCAATCTACAGATACGCAGTATTTT. It is translated as CASSQSTDTQYF.

The genes are TRBV4-1 and TRBJ1-1, with D unresolved. V was trimmed by 0 bases and J by 5 bases, leaving 13 bases between them. The germline V gene encodes CDR1 MGHRA and CDR2 YSYEKL. This CDR3 is 15 amino acids long. The DNA for the CDR3 is TGCGCCAGCAGCCAAGATCCCGGAGTTAGTACTGAAGCTTTCTTT. Its protein product is CASSQDPGVSTEAFF.

The chain joins TRBV6-5 to TRBJ1-2; 9 nucleotides align to TRBD1. The CDR3 has 15 residues. J lost 0 bases, V lost 6 bases, and 5 bases had no gene match. Germline-derived CDR1 and CDR2 are MNHEY and SVGAGI. The DNA of the CDR3 is TGTGCCAGCAGCGTAAGACAGGGGGCTAACTATGGCTACACCTTC. Encoded protein: CASSVRQGANYGYTF.

CDR3 bases: TGTGCCAGCAATCTCAGGCGAGGGGAGACCCAGTACTTC. Translation gives CASNLRRGETQYF. This sequence joins TRBV27 and TRBJ2-5; weak D call: TRBD2 (5 bases). This CDR3 has 13 amino acids. The germline V gene encodes CDR1 MNHEY and CDR2 SMNVEV (reference sequence). Trimming shortened V by 7 bases and J by 5 bases, and 14 bases separated the two germline ends.

Of note for this clone: The final CDR3 position lacks the conserved phenylalanine or tryptophan, pointing to a likely read error. The chain recombines TRBV30 with TRBJ1-1, with no clear D. CDR3 length equals 15 residues. Trimming took off 3 bases at V and 5 bases at J, with 19 bases between the two ends. Per the germline V gene, CDR1 is GTSNPN and CDR2 is SVGIG (reference sequence). CDR3 DNA: TGTGCCTGGAGGGATCTCAGGAGGAGGAAAACTGAAGCTTTCTTG. Its protein product is CAWRDLRRRKTEAFL.

This clone was detected only a few times. The rearrangement uses TRBV19 and TRBJ2-4, with 7 nucleotides matching TRBD1. This CDR3 spans 13 amino acids. V was clipped by 3 bases and J by 8 bases; unmatched bases: 4. Germline CDR1 and CDR2: LNHDA and SQIVND (reference sequence). CDR3 in amino acids: CASSIGTVDIQYF. In DNA, the CDR3 is TGTGCCAGTAGTATTGGGACAGTGGACATTCAGTACTTC.

The gene calls are TRBV4-2 and TRBJ1-3, with D possibly being TRBD1 (6 bases). This CDR3 comprises 21 residues. V lost 4 bases and J lost 1, with 29 bases in between. Per the germline V gene, CDR1 is LGHNA and CDR2 is YNFKEQ. CDR3 in amino acids: CASSPRNRDTKKLKSGNTIYF. The CDR3 coding sequence is TGTGCCAGCAGCCCACGCAACCGGGACACCAAAAAGTTAAAGTCTGGAAACACCATATATTTT.

This clone was recorded a few times. The CDR3 here is CAWSLGDTAGGEQYF. CDR3 coding DNA: TGTGCCTGGAGTCTGGGGGACACCGCGGGGGGCGAGCAGTACTTC. The gene calls are TRBV30 and TRBJ2-7; 8 positions agree with TRBD2. Trimming removed 2 bases from V and 6 bases from J; junction bases left unmatched: 12. The CDR3 contains 15 residues. The germline CDR1 and CDR2 sequences are GTSNPN and SVGIG (reference sequence).

V gene TRBV4-1 combines with J gene TRBJ2-1; the match to TRBD2 covers 9 bases. This CDR3 is 16 amino acids long. Germline lookup yields CDR1 MGHRA and CDR2 YSYEKL. After removal of 0 bases from V and 10 bases from J, the junction contained 10 bases not matched to a gene. The CDR3 here is CASSQEVLAGAGEQFF. As DNA, the CDR3 is TGCGCCAGCAGCCAAGAAGTATTAGCGGGAGCAGGAGAGCAGTTCTTC.

This clone showed up just a few times. The chain links TRBV7-9 to TRBJ1-1, with 9 bases lining up with TRBD1. There are 15 residues in the CDR3. V shed 5 bases and J 5 bases; nucleotides not matched to a gene: 9. Germline V lookup: CDR1 SEHNR, CDR2 FQNEAQ (reference sequence). CDR3 DNA sequence: TGTGCCAGCAGCCCTTGGACAGGGGTTTTAACTGAAGCTTTCTTT. It yields the protein CASSPWTGVLTEAFF. Complete variable domain (other parts from reference TRBV7-9 and TRBJ1-1): DTGVSQNPRHKITKRGQNVTFRCDPISEHNRLYWYRQTLGQGPEFLTYFQNEAQLEKSRLLSDRFSAERPKGSFSTLEIQRTEQGDSAMYLCASSPWTGVLTEAFFGQGTRLTVV.

V gene TRBV4-2 combines with J gene TRBJ2-1; 10 nucleotides match TRBD2. Per germline, CDR1 LGHNA and CDR2 YNFKEQ. V dropped 0 bases and J dropped 6; count of bases not matched to a gene: 5. The CDR3 consists of 16 residues. The CDR3, as DNA: TGTGCCAGCAGCCAAGATCCGACTAGCGGGTCCAATGAGCAGTTCTTC. Protein: CASSQDPTSGSNEQFF.

In its sample, this clone was seen a few times. The rearrangement links TRBV5-6 to TRBJ2-3; D call uncertain. V lost 0 bases to trimming and J lost 7 bases, with 12 bases between them. Per the germline V gene, CDR1 is SGHDT and CDR2 is YYEEEE. The CDR3 runs to 14 residues. CDR3 in DNA: TGTGCCAGCAGCTTGGGGTGGCAAGATCATACGCAGTATTTT. It codes for CASSLGWQDHTQYF.

The table lists this clone with a few counts. The V and J genes are TRBV15 and TRBJ1-2, with no clear D. V lost 5 bases and J lost 3, with 10 bases in between. The CDR3 totals 13 residues. Germline assignment: CDR1 LNHNV and CDR2 YYDKDF (reference sequence). CDR3 nucleotide sequence: TGTGCCACCAGCCGGTGGGAGGACTATGGCTACACCTTC. This gives the protein CATSRWEDYGYTF.

V and J are TRBV28 and TRBJ2-1; 8 bases align to TRBD2. The CDR3 totals 15 residues. V was clipped by 8 bases and J by 5 bases; unmatched bases: 11. Germline V gene lookup returns CDR1 MDHEN and CDR2 SYDVKM. The CDR3 sequence is CASWSSGSPHNEQFF. CDR3 nucleotide sequence: TGTGCCAGCTGGTCGAGCGGGAGCCCCCACAATGAGCAGTTCTTC.

This clone was seen only a few times. The chain joins TRBV5-1 to TRBJ1-5; 9 bases line up with TRBD1. V lost 0 bases, J lost 9 bases, and 7 bases stayed unmatched. Germline values: CDR1 SGHRS, CDR2 YFSETQ. The CDR3 has 15 amino acids. The CDR3 reads CASSLVPGQGRPQHF. The CDR3 DNA follows: TGCGCCAGCAGCTTGGTCCCGGGACAGGGCCGGCCCCAGCATTTT.

The chain carries TRBV2 and TRBJ2-5; the match to TRBD2 covers 14 bases. Germline CDR1 and CDR2: SNHLY and FYNNEI. The CDR3 contains 15 residues. With V trimmed by 6 bases and J by 5 bases, 5 bases remained unmatched. CDR3 nucleotides: TGTGCCAGCAGCGGGGGACTAGCGGGAGTTGAGACCCAGTACTTC. Translation gives CASSGGLAGVETQYF.

Only one count was recorded for this clone. The chain carries TRBV27 and TRBJ2-7, with D possibly matching TRBD2 (6 bases). V was shortened by 3 bases and J by 5 bases, with 23 bases between the two germline ends. Germline lookup yields CDR1 MNHEY and CDR2 SMNVEV (reference sequence). This CDR3 contains 17 residues. The CDR3 sequence: CASSFGTVGEPRDEQYF. The CDR3 region has the DNA TGTGCCAGCAGTTTTGGGACTGTTGGGGAGCCCCGGGACGAGCAGTACTTC.